This is a list of T cell receptor beta chains from one sample in a study of lymphopenia after photon versus proton radiotherapy. Sequenced by immunoSEQ multiplex PCR; TCRdb stores in-frame clones only, minus some. The sample contains about 24,000 clones, about 82% of which appear only once. The sequencing used peripheral blood, collected from a patient treated with proton-based radiotherapy. The receptors originated from a woman aged 70-85 years with pancreatic cancer. CDR3s leave out the opening cysteine and the closing phenylalanine or tryptophan. D genes are given only for firm matches. The listing skips clone size in some rows; elsewhere it reads once, few, many or a size class.

>.|TRBD2|TRBV2
ASLGGREGHNEQF
>.|TRBD2|TRBV19
ASSIEGLAITDTQY
>few|TRBD1|TRBV15
ATSREITGTGAYEQY
>.|.|TRBV28
ASSPVFNLAKNIQY
>.|.|TRBV27
ASSLRVGVGTDTQY
>.|.|TRBV6-6
ASSYSRGAGTDTQY
>.|.|TRBV19
ASSSRGTVVYNEQF
>.|TRBD1|TRBV7-2
ASSLSAGGLQPQH
>few|.|TRBV5-1
ASYWDGSNEQF
>.|.|TRBV12-5
ASGLVRSSDTQY
>.|TRBD2|TRBV9
ASSALPGLGDNEQF
>.|.|TRBV10-3
AISDTGPSNQPQH
>.|TRBD2|TRBV27
ASSFLLAGGHEQY
>.|TRBD1|TRBV19
ASSVGQVYQPQH
>once|TRBD2|TRBV9
ASSLSGRSTDTQY
>few|TRBD1|TRBV5-1
ASSTRGQLLLSDEKLF
>.|.|TRBV5-5
ASSLAPDSPLH
>few|.|TRBV7-2
ASSLAPTNTEAF
>.|.|TRBV7-9
ASSLFGGRDNTGELF
>.|.|TRBV27
ASRTGTALYGEQY
>.|.|TRBV28
ASSLWRREMTYEQY
>.|TRBD1|TRBV4-2
ASSQEGTGVLISGNTIY
>.|.|TRBV18
ASSPTWTNQETQY
>.|.|TRBV5-1
ASSLEVSKFNTEAF
>.|.|TRBV20-1
SAWEPDGYT
>.|TRBD1|TRBV10-3
AISEARTGSTGANVLT
>.|TRBD2|TRBV19
ATTSGSRHNEQF
>.|TRBD2|TRBV2
ASRREAFEQY
>few|TRBD2|TRBV28
ASSSEPRGGEQF
>once|.|TRBV19
ASSMGAVRGVKETQY
>.|TRBD1|TRBV7-8
ASSLGTGANQPQH
>once|.|TRBV29-1
SVESAGGNYEQY
>.|TRBD2|TRBV7-2
ASSSRTSGRVNEQF
>once|TRBD2|TRBV6-5
ASSYSTWEGPNEQF
>.|.|TRBV10-3
AISEQVNEKLF
>.|TRBD2|TRBV19
ASSSRTSGIDNEQF
>.|.|TRBV5-5
ASSVTEYRSYEQY
>once|.|TRBV7-9
ASSFEGLNTEAF
>.|.|TRBV5-6
ASSSRGFTYQPQH